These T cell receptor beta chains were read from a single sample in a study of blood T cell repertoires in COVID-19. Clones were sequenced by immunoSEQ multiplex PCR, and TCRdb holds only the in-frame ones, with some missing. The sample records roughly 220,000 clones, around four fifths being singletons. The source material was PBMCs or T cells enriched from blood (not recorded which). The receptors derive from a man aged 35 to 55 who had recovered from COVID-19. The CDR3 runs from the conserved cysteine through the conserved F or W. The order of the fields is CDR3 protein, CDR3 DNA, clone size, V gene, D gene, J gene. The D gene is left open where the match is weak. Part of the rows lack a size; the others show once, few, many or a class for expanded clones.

CDR3aa: CASSLAAGPKNIQYF; CDR3nt: TGCGCCAGCAGCTTGGCCGCAGGGCCAAAAAACATTCAGTACTTC; abundance: NA; v_gene: TRBV5-1; d_gene: NA; j_gene: TRBJ2-4
CDR3aa: CASSQGFFLDQTQYF; CDR3nt: TGTGCCAGCAGCCAAGGGTTCTTTCTAGACCAGACCCAGTACTTC; abundance: few; v_gene: TRBV3-1/TRBV3-2; d_gene: NA; j_gene: TRBJ2-5
CDR3aa: CASSRDRAPETQYF; CDR3nt: TGCGCCAGCAGCCGAGACAGGGCTCCAGAGACCCAGTACTTC; abundance: NA; v_gene: TRBV5-1; d_gene: TRBD1; j_gene: TRBJ2-5
CDR3aa: CASSLGTSGDYEQYF; CDR3nt: TGTGCCAGCAGCTTAGGGACTAGCGGAGACTACGAGCAGTACTTC; abundance: once; v_gene: TRBV5-4; d_gene: TRBD2; j_gene: TRBJ2-7
CDR3aa: CASANTQGYEQYF; CDR3nt: TGCGCCAGCGCAAATACACAGGGCTACGAGCAGTACTTC; abundance: NA; v_gene: TRBV5-1; d_gene: NA; j_gene: TRBJ2-7
CDR3aa: CASSLGTSGRAHNEQFF; CDR3nt: TGTGCCAGCAGTTTGGGGACTAGCGGGAGGGCCCACAATGAGCAGTTCTTC; abundance: NA; v_gene: TRBV28; d_gene: TRBD2; j_gene: TRBJ2-1
CDR3aa: CSASPGNPRNTEAFF; CDR3nt: TGCAGTGCTAGTCCGGGGAACCCGAGGAACACTGAAGCTTTCTTT; abundance: once; v_gene: TRBV20-1; d_gene: NA; j_gene: TRBJ1-1
CDR3aa: CASSEGTSQETQYF; CDR3nt: TGTGCCAGCAGTGAGGGGACTAGCCAAGAGACCCAGTACTTC; abundance: few; v_gene: TRBV6-1; d_gene: TRBD2; j_gene: TRBJ2-5
CDR3aa: CASSQQANSPLHF; CDR3nt: TGCGCCAGCAGCCAGCAGGCTAATTCACCCCTCCACTTT; abundance: NA; v_gene: TRBV5-1; d_gene: NA; j_gene: TRBJ1-6
CDR3aa: CASSQAGGVTEAFF; CDR3nt: TGTGCCAGCAGCCAGGCCGGAGGAGTGACTGAAGCTTTCTTT; abundance: NA; v_gene: TRBV25-1; d_gene: NA; j_gene: TRBJ1-1
CDR3aa: CASSTEGGQYNEQFF; CDR3nt: TGTGCCAGCAGCACAGAGGGGGGGCAGTACAATGAGCAGTTCTTC; abundance: NA; v_gene: TRBV9; d_gene: NA; j_gene: TRBJ2-1
CDR3aa: CASRKRRQGPNQPQHF; CDR3nt: TGTGCCAGCCGAAAACGGAGACAGGGCCCAAATCAGCCCCAGCATTTT; abundance: NA; v_gene: TRBV21-1; d_gene: NA; j_gene: TRBJ1-5
CDR3aa: CASSRDSNTIYF; CDR3nt: TGTGCCAGCAGCAGGGACTCAAACACCATATATTTT; abundance: NA; v_gene: TRBV19; d_gene: NA; j_gene: TRBJ1-3
CDR3aa: CASSPPQGLNYGYTF; CDR3nt: TGTGCCAGCTCACCACCGCAGGGCCTGAACTATGGCTACACCTTC; abundance: NA; v_gene: TRBV18; d_gene: NA; j_gene: TRBJ1-2
CDR3aa: CASSSGQYNSPLHF; CDR3nt: TGTGCCAGCAGCTCCGGACAATATAATTCACCCCTCCACTTT; abundance: NA; v_gene: TRBV5-6; d_gene: NA; j_gene: TRBJ1-6
CDR3aa: CASSKKQGYEQYF; CDR3nt: TGTGCCAGTAGTAAAAAACAGGGCTACGAGCAGTACTTC; abundance: once; v_gene: TRBV19; d_gene: NA; j_gene: TRBJ2-7
CDR3aa: CASSQGGNTEAFF; CDR3nt: TGTGCCAGCAGTCAAGGGGGGAACACTGAAGCTTTCTTT; abundance: NA; v_gene: TRBV5-4; d_gene: NA; j_gene: TRBJ1-1
CDR3aa: CASSSEDRGWPYNSPLHF; CDR3nt: TGTGCCAGCTCGAGCGAGGACAGGGGATGGCCCTATAATTCACCCCTCCACTTT; abundance: NA; v_gene: TRBV7-8; d_gene: TRBD1; j_gene: TRBJ1-6
CDR3aa: CASSLNGQGESQPQHF; CDR3nt: TGTGCCAGCAGCTTAAATGGGCAGGGGGAAAGTCAGCCCCAGCATTTT; abundance: NA; v_gene: TRBV7-3; d_gene: TRBD1; j_gene: TRBJ1-5
CDR3aa: CASSPTESHEQFF; CDR3nt: TGTGCCAGCAGCCCGACTGAATCCCATGAGCAGTTCTTC; abundance: NA; v_gene: TRBV7-3; d_gene: NA; j_gene: TRBJ2-1
CDR3aa: CASTLNTGELFF; CDR3nt: TGTGCCAGCACTTTGAACACCGGGGAGCTGTTTTTT; abundance: NA; v_gene: TRBV2; d_gene: NA; j_gene: TRBJ2-2
CDR3aa: CASSLGQANYGYTF; CDR3nt: TGCGCCAGCAGCTTGGGACAGGCTAACTATGGCTACACCTTC; abundance: NA; v_gene: TRBV5-1; d_gene: NA; j_gene: TRBJ1-2
CDR3aa: CASSLSGGDEKLFF; CDR3nt: TGTGCCAGCAGCTTATCAGGGGGCGATGAAAAACTGTTTTTT; abundance: NA; v_gene: TRBV7-9; d_gene: TRBD1; j_gene: TRBJ1-4
CDR3aa: CASSYSGGRAPGEQFF; CDR3nt: TGTGCCAGCAGTTACTCAGGCGGGAGGGCCCCTGGGGAGCAGTTCTTC; abundance: NA; v_gene: TRBV6-2/TRBV6-3; d_gene: TRBD2; j_gene: TRBJ2-1
CDR3aa: CASSGLAVNTGELFF; CDR3nt: TGTGCCAGCTCTGGACTAGCGGTGAACACCGGGGAGCTGTTTTTT; abundance: medium-sized; v_gene: TRBV5-6; d_gene: TRBD2; j_gene: TRBJ2-2
CDR3aa: CASSLSVRQDNYGYTF; CDR3nt: TGTGCCAGCAGCTTATCGGTCCGTCAGGATAACTATGGCTACACCTTC; abundance: NA; v_gene: TRBV7-9; d_gene: NA; j_gene: TRBJ1-2
CDR3aa: CASSPIRDRAEAFF; CDR3nt: TGTGCCAGCAGCCCCATTAGGGACAGGGCTGAAGCTTTCTTT; abundance: NA; v_gene: TRBV3-1/TRBV3-2; d_gene: TRBD1; j_gene: TRBJ1-1
CDR3aa: CASSPRGLADYNEQFF; CDR3nt: TGTGCCAGCAGCCCCCGGGGACTAGCGGACTACAATGAGCAGTTCTTC; abundance: NA; v_gene: TRBV13; d_gene: TRBD2; j_gene: TRBJ2-1
CDR3aa: CSVGAPTGFNEKLFF; CDR3nt: TGCAGCGTTGGAGCCCCGACAGGATTTAATGAAAAACTGTTTTTT; abundance: once; v_gene: TRBV29-1; d_gene: NA; j_gene: TRBJ1-4
CDR3aa: CAWSDIRIYEQYF; CDR3nt: TGTGCCTGGAGTGACATACGAATCTACGAGCAGTACTTC; abundance: NA; v_gene: TRBV30; d_gene: NA; j_gene: TRBJ2-7
CDR3aa: CASSSAGGNTGELFF; CDR3nt: TGTGCCAGCAGTTCCGCGGGGGGGAACACCGGGGAGCTGTTTTTT; abundance: NA; v_gene: TRBV4-2; d_gene: TRBD2; j_gene: TRBJ2-2
CDR3aa: CASSRLRQGVIYGYTF; CDR3nt: TGTGCCAGCAGCCGCCTGAGACAGGGAGTAATCTATGGCTACACCTTC; abundance: few; v_gene: TRBV7-9; d_gene: TRBD1; j_gene: TRBJ1-2
CDR3aa: CASRPNRGWTETQYF; CDR3nt: TGTGCCAGCAGACCGAACAGGGGGTGGACAGAGACCCAGTACTTC; abundance: NA; v_gene: TRBV6-4; d_gene: TRBD1; j_gene: TRBJ2-5
CDR3aa: CAWTGDTEAFF; CDR3nt: TGTGCCTGGACAGGGGACACTGAAGCTTTCTTT; abundance: few; v_gene: TRBV30; d_gene: NA; j_gene: TRBJ1-1
CDR3aa: CASSLGQGFYEQYF; CDR3nt: TGTGCCAGCAGCTTGGGACAGGGTTTTTACGAGCAGTACTTC; abundance: NA; v_gene: TRBV7-2; d_gene: TRBD1; j_gene: TRBJ2-7
CDR3aa: CASSLRADNTGELFF; CDR3nt: TGCGCCAGCAGCTTACGAGCGGACAACACCGGGGAGCTGTTTTTT; abundance: NA; v_gene: TRBV5-1; d_gene: NA; j_gene: TRBJ2-2
CDR3aa: CASSSNPRQWSDTQYF; CDR3nt: TGTGCCAGCAGTTCTAATCCGAGACAGTGGTCAGATACGCAGTATTTT; abundance: NA; v_gene: TRBV28; d_gene: NA; j_gene: TRBJ2-3
CDR3aa: CASSLGAGYNEQFF; CDR3nt: TGCGCCAGCAGCTTGGGGGCGGGGTACAATGAGCAGTTCTTC; abundance: NA; v_gene: TRBV5-1; d_gene: NA; j_gene: TRBJ2-1
CDR3aa: CASSHQTGGSSYEQYF; CDR3nt: TGTGCCAGCAGCCACCAGACAGGGGGAAGTTCCTACGAGCAGTACTTC; abundance: NA; v_gene: TRBV4-2; d_gene: TRBD1; j_gene: TRBJ2-7
CDR3aa: CASSRGVYNSPLHF; CDR3nt: TGTGCCAGCAGCCGGGGGGTCTATAATTCACCCCTCCACTTT; abundance: NA; v_gene: TRBV13; d_gene: NA; j_gene: TRBJ1-6
CDR3aa: CASSKAGRGHQPQHF; CDR3nt: TGTGCCAGTAGTAAAGCGGGGCGGGGGCATCAGCCCCAGCATTTT; abundance: NA; v_gene: TRBV19; d_gene: NA; j_gene: TRBJ1-5
CDR3aa: CASSQGNYGYTF; CDR3nt: TGTGCCAGCAGTCAGGGGAACTATGGCTACACCTTC; abundance: NA; v_gene: TRBV11-2; d_gene: NA; j_gene: TRBJ1-2
CDR3aa: CASVQTGQNTEAFF; CDR3nt: TGCGCCAGCGTCCAAACGGGACAGAACACTGAAGCTTTCTTT; abundance: NA; v_gene: TRBV5-1; d_gene: NA; j_gene: TRBJ1-1
CDR3aa: CAISPYDSLAGTDTQYF; CDR3nt: TGTGCCATCAGTCCTTATGATTCGCTAGCGGGCACAGATACGCAGTATTTT; abundance: once; v_gene: TRBV10-3; d_gene: TRBD2; j_gene: TRBJ2-3
CDR3aa: CASSATAAYEQYF; CDR3nt: TGTGCCAGTAGCGCGACAGCTGCCTACGAGCAGTACTTC; abundance: NA; v_gene: TRBV19; d_gene: NA; j_gene: TRBJ2-7
CDR3aa: CASRGEGGIAYNSPLHF; CDR3nt: TGTGCCAGCAGGGGGGAGGGGGGCATCGCCTATAATTCACCCCTCCACTTT; abundance: NA; v_gene: TRBV2; d_gene: NA; j_gene: TRBJ1-6
CDR3aa: CASSNSGMSYEQYF; CDR3nt: TGTGCCAGTAGTAATAGCGGGATGTCCTACGAGCAGTACTTC; abundance: NA; v_gene: TRBV19; d_gene: TRBD2; j_gene: TRBJ2-7
CDR3aa: CASSLIAGVQETQYF; CDR3nt: TGTGCCAGCAGCTTAATAGCGGGGGTTCAAGAGACCCAGTACTTC; abundance: NA; v_gene: TRBV7-9; d_gene: TRBD2; j_gene: TRBJ2-5
CDR3aa: CASSFNRADTQYF; CDR3nt: TGTGCCAGCAGCTTTAATCGGGCAGATACGCAGTATTTT; abundance: NA; v_gene: TRBV7-3; d_gene: NA; j_gene: TRBJ2-3
CDR3aa: CAISQYLSSYEQYF; CDR3nt: TGTGCCATCAGTCAGTATCTTAGCTCCTACGAGCAGTACTTC; abundance: NA; v_gene: TRBV10-3; d_gene: NA; j_gene: TRBJ2-7
CDR3aa: CASSSLGSSYNSPLHF; CDR3nt: TGTGCCAGCAGTTCCCTGGGGAGCTCCTATAATTCACCCCTCCACTTT; abundance: NA; v_gene: TRBV6-6; d_gene: NA; j_gene: TRBJ1-6
CDR3aa: CASSLAGGGREKLFF; CDR3nt: TGTGCCAGCAGTCTTGCGGGGGGAGGGCGCGAAAAACTGTTTTTT; abundance: NA; v_gene: TRBV2; d_gene: NA; j_gene: TRBJ1-4
CDR3aa: CASSPEADTQYF; CDR3nt: TGTGCCAGCTCACCGGAGGCAGATACGCAGTATTTT; abundance: NA; v_gene: TRBV18; d_gene: NA; j_gene: TRBJ2-3
CDR3aa: CASSTDAGAGPQHF; CDR3nt: TGCGCCAGCAGCACCGACGCGGGCGCGGGGCCCCAGCATTTT; abundance: NA; v_gene: TRBV5-1; d_gene: NA; j_gene: TRBJ1-5